The entry below gives a single T cell receptor beta chain sequence along with its context. Methods used by the authors: For nucleated cells, counts were estimated from reference gene primer amplification. TCRdb keeps only in-frame clones here, not all; method: immunoSEQ multiplex PCR. V and J calls and clone size follow that table, whereas D and trimming were derived from the DNA. The table lists 200,000 to 300,000 clones, 86% of them singletons. The CDR3 contains 15 residues. The V and J ends lost 2 bases and 3 bases, in that order; junction bases with no gene match: 7. Germline CDR1 and CDR2: KGHSH and LQKENI. This sample was taken from a study of blood T cell repertoires in COVID-19. In the study overall: COVID-19 samples collected from the United States, Italy and Spain covered acute and convalescent phases. T cells, B-cell-depleted T cells, or PBMCs supplied cDNA or gDNA.

Those enrolled in Seattle joined during active infection and were followed longitudinally afterward. Sequenced material: peripheral blood. This TCR was sampled from a woman of 80 years or more with COVID-19, enrolled during active disease. V is TRBV18 and J is TRBJ2-7; 7 bases fit TRBD2. The CDR3 region has the DNA TGTGCCAGCTCACCAGGGGGGGAGGTCAGCTACGAGCAGTACGTC. Amino acids: CASSPGGEVSYEQYV.